The entry below gives a single TCR beta chain sequence along with its context. The method was immunoSEQ multiplex PCR; TCRdb's version includes in-frame clones alone and lacks a portion of them. The sample contains just over 300,000 clones, around 89% of which appear only once. Germline CDR1 is SEHNR and CDR2 is FQNEAQ (reference sequence). The CDR3 length is 15 residues. V was pared by 3 bases and J by 3 bases, with 5 bases of the junction left unmatched. These data are taken from a study of blood T cell repertoires in COVID-19. The overall study: COVID-19 samples, acute and convalescent, were from the United States, Italy and Spain.

Sequencing used PBMCs or T cells enriched from blood (not recorded which). The gene calls are TRBV7-9 and TRBJ1-1, with 9 bases identical to TRBD1. The sequence was collected from a woman under 30 with acute COVID-19. CDR3 in amino acids: CASSFLQGADTEAFF. In DNA, the CDR3 is TGTGCCAGCAGCTTCTTACAGGGGGCGGACACTGAAGCTTTCTTT. Full variable domain (rest looked up from reference TRBV7-9 and TRBJ1-1): DTGVSQNPRHKITKRGQNVTFRCDPISEHNRLYWYRQTLGQGPEFLTYFQNEAQLEKSRLLSDRFSAERPKGSFSTLEIQRTEQGDSAMYLCASSFLQGADTEAFFGQGTRLTVV.